These 11 T cell receptor beta chains originate from one sample sequenced in a study of T-cell reconstitution after alpha-beta-depleted transplantation in children. The library targeted TCRbeta and was prepared with unique molecular identifiers. TCRdb reanalysed the PCR reads using MiXCR and keeps one entry per CDR3 protein. The sample lists 450,000 to 600,000 distinct CDR3 sequences; 8% to 11% were seen once. The sample here was PBMCs, taken before TCRalphabeta/CD19-depleted stem cell transplant. The source of these receptors is a child aged 2 to 15 with inherited bone marrow failure, due to receive a stem cell transplant.

Points on this clonotype: A much larger clone differs by one base, so this may be a read error. This chain links TRBV29-1 with TRBJ2-3; TRBD1 is a possible D gene (5 bases). The CDR3 has 17 amino acids. V lost 1 base and J 4 bases, leaving 21 bases between the germline ends. Germline V lookup: CDR1 SQVTM, CDR2 ANQGSEA. CDR3 nucleotides: TGCAGCGTTGAAGCCCCCTGGGAAGGACATGGGGCAGATACGCAGTATTTT. The encoded protein is CSVEAPWEGHGADTQYF.

The genes are TRBV6-1 and TRBJ2-7; 9 nucleotides match TRBD2. This CDR3 contains 16 residues. The trim removed 6 bases at V and 2 bases at J, leaving 11 bases unmatched. Germline values: CDR1 MNHNS, CDR2 SASEGT. This CDR3 reads CASRSPDSGRPYEQYF. The CDR3 coding sequence is TGTGCCAGCAGGTCACCAGATAGCGGGAGACCCTACGAGCAGTACTTC.

This clonotype was observed at least ten times. This chain connects TRBV7-9 to TRBJ2-7, with D unresolved. The CDR3 runs 14 residues. From germline, CDR1 is SEHNR and CDR2 FQNEAQ (reference sequence). Trimming shortened V by 1 base and J by 2 bases, and 9 bases separated the two germline ends. CDR3 in DNA: TGTGCCAGCAGCTTAGGCCGGTACACCTACGAGCAGTACTTC. Translating it yields CASSLGRYTYEQYF. The whole variable domain, filled in from reference TRBV7-9 and TRBJ2-7, reads DTGVSQNPRHKITKRGQNVTFRCDPISEHNRLYWYRQTLGQGPEFLTYFQNEAQLEKSRLLSDRFSAERPKGSFSTLEIQRTEQGDSAMYLCASSLGRYTYEQYFGPGTRLTVT.

This clonotype was counted ten times or more. The rearrangement uses TRBV4-3 and TRBJ2-3, with D maybe TRBD2 (5 bases). The CDR3 extends over 16 amino acids. CDR1 and CDR2 (germline): LGHNA, YSLEER. Trimming removed 3 bases at V and 4 bases at J, with 17 bases between. For the CDR3, the DNA is TGCGCCAGCAGCCAGTCACGGGCTCAGGAGGCAGATACGCAGTATTTT. This translates into CASSQSRAQEADTQYF.

Many counts were recorded for this clonotype. The chain links TRBV24-1 to TRBJ2-3; 10 nucleotides line up with TRBD2. V gave up 3 bases and J gave up 2 bases; unmatched junction bases: 7. The CDR3 contains 17 residues. Germline CDR1 reads KGHDR; CDR2 reads SFDVKD. The CDR3 DNA reads as TGTGCCACCAGTGATCGCCTACTAGCGGGACCCACAGATACGCAGTATTTT. As protein: CATSDRLLAGPTDTQYF.

This clonotype was observed many times. The chain uses TRBV7-9 and TRBJ2-7; D gene uncertain. This CDR3 spans 12 amino acids. Germline V gene lookup returns CDR1 SEHNR and CDR2 FQNEAQ (reference sequence). Trimming stripped 6 bases from V and 2 bases from J, with 8 bases between. The CDR3 nucleotides are TGTGCCAGCAGTATGGGGACCTACGAGCAGTACTTC. It specifies CASSMGTYEQYF.

The table lists this clonotype with many counts. The chain joins TRBV28 to TRBJ1-6; 7 nucleotides agree with TRBD1. V shed 5 bases and J 0 bases; nucleotides not matched to a gene: 10. Per the germline V gene, CDR1 is MDHEN and CDR2 is SYDVKM. This CDR3 region has 18 residues. The CDR3 protein is CASSPLDRASSYNSPLHF. Here the CDR3 DNA reads TGTGCCAGCAGTCCTCTCGACAGGGCGAGCTCCTATAATTCACCCCTCCACTTT.

This clonotype was seen at least ten times. This rearrangement joins TRBV5-1 to TRBJ2-1; a possible D gene is TRBD2 (5 bases). Trimming stripped 1 base from V and 2 bases from J, with 13 bases between. The CDR3 extends over 16 amino acids. Germline V gives CDR1 SGHRS, CDR2 YFSETQ. CDR3 residues: CASSLLASSPYNEQFF. The DNA of the CDR3 is TGCGCCAGCAGCTTGTTGGCTAGCTCCCCCTACAATGAGCAGTTCTTC.

The table lists this clonotype with many counts. The chain uses TRBV6-2 or TRBV6-3 and TRBJ2-1, with D maybe TRBD2 (5 bases). The germline gives CDR1 MNHEY, CDR2 SVGEGT. V gave up 8 bases and J gave up 13 bases, with 18 bases separating them. The CDR3 consists of 12 residues. The CDR3 coding sequence is TGTGCCAGCTCCCAAAAGAGGGCTAGCCAGTTCTTC. Its translation: CASSQKRASQFF.

In this sample, this clonotype turned up a few times. The chain uses TRBV5-1 and TRBJ2-7; D is perhaps TRBD2 (6 bases). Deletions cut 4 bases from V and 0 bases from J, with 11 bases between. Per the germline V gene, CDR1 is SGHRS and CDR2 is YFSETQ. The CDR3 is 14 residues long. In nucleotides, the CDR3 is TGCGCCAGCAGCGCGAGCGGGCACTCCTACGAGCAGTACTTC. Amino acids: CASSASGHSYEQYF.

This clonotype was detected ten times or more. The chain combines TRBV24-1 with TRBJ2-1; 7 positions agree with TRBD1. CDR1 and CDR2 from the germline V gene are KGHDR and SFDVKD. This CDR3 is 17 amino acids long. The J segment lost 4 bases and the V segment lost 3 bases, leaving 11 bases of the junction unmatched. In nucleotides, the CDR3 is TGTGCCACCAGTGATCCGGTAGGGCAGGGGGATTACAATGAGCAGTTCTTC. It is translated as CATSDPVGQGDYNEQFF.